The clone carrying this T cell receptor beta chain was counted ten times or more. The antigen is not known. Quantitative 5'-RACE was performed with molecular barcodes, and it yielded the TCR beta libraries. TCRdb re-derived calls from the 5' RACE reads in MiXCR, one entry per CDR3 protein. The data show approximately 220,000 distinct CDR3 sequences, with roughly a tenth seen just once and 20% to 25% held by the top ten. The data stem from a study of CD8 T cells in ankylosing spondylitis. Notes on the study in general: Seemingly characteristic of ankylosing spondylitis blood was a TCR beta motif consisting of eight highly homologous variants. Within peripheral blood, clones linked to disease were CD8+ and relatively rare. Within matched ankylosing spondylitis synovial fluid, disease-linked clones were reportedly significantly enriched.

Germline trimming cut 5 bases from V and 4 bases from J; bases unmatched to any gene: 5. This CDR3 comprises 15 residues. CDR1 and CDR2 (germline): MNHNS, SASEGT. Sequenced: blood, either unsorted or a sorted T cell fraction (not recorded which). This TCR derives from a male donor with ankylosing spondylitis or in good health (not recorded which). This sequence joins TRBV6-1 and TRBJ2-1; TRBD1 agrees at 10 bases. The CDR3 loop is CASSSRDRGYNEQFF. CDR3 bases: TGTGCCAGCAGTAGCCGGGACAGGGGTTACAATGAGCAGTTCTTC.